The rows below give T cell receptor beta chains drawn from one sample of a study of human T cells and chemical hapten exposure. Via MiXCR, TCRdb re-called the RACE reads, giving one row per CDR3 protein. The table shows over 300,000 distinct CDR3 sequences, with 4.5% to 6% occurring only once. Material: whole blood, obtained in connection with sensitization to the hapten diphenylcyclopropenone (DPC). The source is a woman in her forties or fifties with alopecia areata. Some clones in this sample may be carry-over from other donors' samples. The conserved cysteine and the conserved F or W are not part of the CDR3 here. For some rows the clone size is stated as once, few or many, or as a class when expanded; others skip it.

size | length | J | V | CDR3
NA | 15 | TRBJ2-5 | TRBV2 | ASSAKVRLRMKETQY
many | 14 | TRBJ2-1 | TRBV11-2 | ASSLRASGRGNEQF
NA | 13 | TRBJ1-4 | TRBV4-2 | ASSQEQQGDEKLF
many | 14 | TRBJ1-6 | TRBV4-2 | ASSQARPGTNSPLH
NA | 10 | TRBJ2-7 | TRBV28 | ASSAPSPEQY
NA | 13 | TRBJ1-4 | TRBV7-9 | ASSPVERANEKLF
many | 14 | TRBJ2-3 | TRBV7-2 | ASSLIAGGLTDTQY
few | 15 | TRBJ1-1 | TRBV11-2 | ASSLDSLDRVYTEAF
NA | 11 | TRBJ1-5 | TRBV7-2 | ASSTHSNQPQH
NA | 10 | TRBJ1-1 | TRBV2 | ATLRSNTEAF
many | 12 | TRBJ1-2 | TRBV20-1 | SATRLREDYGYT
many | 15 | TRBJ1-2 | TRBV20-1 | SARDWDRGLEDYGYT
many | 13 | TRBJ2-2 | TRBV2 | ASSSSGRATGELF
few | 10 | TRBJ1-2 | TRBV20-1 | SARVGQYGYT
many | 13 | TRBJ1-5 | TRBV12-3/TRBV12-4 | ASTRTGDSNQPQH
NA | 10 | TRBJ2-7 | TRBV25-1 | ASLGDGYEQY
many | 11 | TRBJ1-6 | TRBV25-1 | ASSSGEMSPLH
many | 14 | TRBJ2-7 | TRBV9 | ASSVAPGESSYEQY
many | 12 | TRBJ1-1 | TRBV14 | ASSPGLMNTEAF
few | 12 | TRBJ1-1 | TRBV15 | ATSRQGVNTEAF
few | 10 | TRBJ2-7 | TRBV6-6 | ASSYGAGEQY
many | 13 | TRBJ2-7 | TRBV5-1 | ASRRLAGLDYEQY
few | 12 | TRBJ2-4 | TRBV30 | AWSVGVAKNIQY
many | 13 | TRBJ2-3 | TRBV11-2 | ASSSPGQGTDTQY
NA | 13 | TRBJ2-3 | TRBV7-2 | ASSPSASGTDTQY
NA | 14 | TRBJ1-2 | TRBV6-5 | ASSSPRADLNYGYT
few | 13 | TRBJ2-7 | TRBV7-2 | ASSLSTANYYEQY
few | 14 | TRBJ2-2 | TRBV5-4 | ASSAKGFLNTGELF
few | 12 | TRBJ2-1 | TRBV7-7 | ASSPQSTHNEQF
NA | 12 | TRBJ2-1 | TRBV9 | ASSVGVGPNEQF
few | 13 | TRBJ1-5 | TRBV6-1 | ASRQTAYSNQPQH
many | 13 | TRBJ2-5 | TRBV10-3 | AISDQDRDPETQY
many | 13 | TRBJ2-7 | TRBV20-1 | SASSLAGGSYEQY
few | 13 | TRBJ1-1 | TRBV28 | ASSYWARQATEAF
few | 12 | TRBJ2-7 | TRBV5-1 | ASSLGTEEHEQY
NA | 12 | TRBJ2-1 | TRBV18 | ASSPTGLPGEQF
NA | 12 | TRBJ1-5 | TRBV12-3/TRBV12-4 | ASTREGRNQPQH
many | 12 | TRBJ2-1 | TRBV3-1 | ASSPREVSNEQF
NA | 11 | TRBJ2-7 | TRBV30 | AWSVSVRDEQY
many | 14 | TRBJ2-3 | TRBV5-1 | ASSLPLAGVTDTQY
many | 13 | TRBJ1-5 | TRBV24-1 | ATSDGRAGDQPQH
few | 11 | TRBJ2-7 | TRBV27 | ASSYATTTEQY
NA | 13 | TRBJ2-1 | TRBV6-5 | ASRGRASSPNEQF
many | 12 | TRBJ2-5 | TRBV27 | ASSLSMTGWAQY
NA | 13 | TRBJ2-7 | TRBV28 | ASSPQGTDAYEQY